A selection of T cell receptor beta chains follows, all from one sample in a study of OX40 agonist ivuxolimab in advanced cancers. Assay used: immunoSEQ multiplex PCR; TCRdb lists only in-frame clones, some missing. This table has some 86,000 clones, around nine tenths appearing once. The sample consisted of CD4+ or CD8+ T cells sorted from blood, taken in a trial of the OX40 agonist ivuxolimab. The receptors shown here come from an adult with an advanced solid tumor such as melanoma, head and neck, liver or kidney cancer. Both conserved end residues are part of each CDR3.

j_call: TRBJ2-3
v_call: TRBV6-4
cdr3_aa: CASSSGSGTDTQYF

j_call: TRBJ1-5
v_call: TRBV28
cdr3_aa: CASSRDSNQPQHF

j_call: TRBJ1-1
v_call: TRBV28
cdr3_aa: CASSARGEAFF

j_call: TRBJ1-5
v_call: TRBV19
cdr3_aa: CASSTDWGAGNQPQHF

j_call: TRBJ2-1
v_call: TRBV28
cdr3_aa: CASSWVSVNEQFF

j_call: TRBJ2-7
v_call: TRBV21-1
cdr3_aa: CASSKISRGPTGEQYF

j_call: TRBJ2-3
v_call: TRBV7-6
cdr3_aa: CASSLAAWGGDTQYF

j_call: TRBJ2-3
v_call: TRBV6-4
cdr3_aa: CASNLSGASTDTQYF

j_call: TRBJ2-1
v_call: TRBV11-2
cdr3_aa: CASSWTSGTYNEQFF

j_call: TRBJ1-5
v_call: TRBV14
cdr3_aa: CASSLSRNQPQHF

j_call: TRBJ1-5
v_call: TRBV21-1
cdr3_aa: CASSKAEENQPQHF

j_call: TRBJ1-6
v_call: TRBV6-5
cdr3_aa: CASSFDRDSPLHF

j_call: TRBJ1-2
v_call: TRBV10-3
cdr3_aa: CAISGARDPGGYTF

j_call: TRBJ2-7
v_call: TRBV2
cdr3_aa: CASSRYFTGGKYEQYF